Presented here are 19 T cell receptor beta chains from one specimen sequenced in a study of response to subunit inactivated influenza vaccine. TCRdb fed the RT-PCR reads into MiXCR, producing one record per CDR3 protein. In the table there are fewer than 350,000 distinct CDR3 sequences, 20% to 25% of which are singletons. The material was PBMCs from blood, obtained 21 months after vaccination. The receptors come from a man between 50 and 75 years old who received an inactivated influenza vaccine.

This clonotype was detected ten times or more. The CDR3 loop is CASSLSRGNSPLHF. In DNA form, the CDR3 reads TGTGCCAGCAGCTTATCCAGGGGGAATTCACCCCTCCACTTT. The chain is built from TRBV11-2 and TRBJ1-6, with 7 bases identical to TRBD1. V trimming: 2 bases; J trimming: 7 bases; junction bases outside the gene matches: 2. The germline V gene encodes CDR1 SGHAT and CDR2 FQNNGV. This CDR3 comprises 14 residues.

V and J are TRBV7-2 and TRBJ2-7; D gene uncertain. Trimming removed 7 bases at V and 2 bases at J, with 12 bases between. Germline V lookup: CDR1 SGHTA, CDR2 FQGNSA. The CDR3 covers 13 residues. CDR3 bases: TGTGCCAGCACCAAAAGGGAAACCTACGAGCAGTACTTC. As protein: CASTKRETYEQYF.

The rearrangement uses TRBV28 and TRBJ2-3; D ambiguous. The length of the CDR3 is 14 residues. The ends were cut back, 7 bases at V and 3 bases at J, with 14 bases in the middle. CDR1 and CDR2 from the germline V gene are MDHEN and SYDVKM. The CDR3 region is CASTPPWATDTQYF. The CDR3 nucleotides read TGTGCCAGCACCCCTCCATGGGCAACAGATACGCAGTATTTT.

The V gene is TRBV29-1, the J gene TRBJ2-3; D call uncertain. The CDR3 covers 15 residues. V lost 2 bases and J 0 bases, leaving 12 bases between the germline ends. Looked up from germline, CDR1 is SQVTM and CDR2 is ANQGSEA. The DNA for the CDR3 is TGCAGCGTTGAAACCGGGCCAACTAGCACAGATACGCAGTATTTT. Translation gives CSVETGPTSTDTQYF.

The rearrangement links TRBV6-2 or TRBV6-3 to TRBJ2-1, with unresolved D. The CDR3 runs to 12 residues. Trimming left V 2 bases short and J 5 bases short, with 4 bases between. The germline CDR1 and CDR2 sequences are MNHEY and SVGEGT. DNA for the CDR3: TGTGCCAGCAGTTACCCCGACAATGAGCAGTTCTTC. Amino acid sequence: CASSYPDNEQFF.

The CDR3 loop reads CASSYGPINNSPLHF. The CDR3, as DNA: TGTGCCAGCAGTTACGGCCCCATAAATAATTCACCCCTCCACTTT. The chain combines TRBV6-5 with TRBJ1-6; D gene ambiguous. V lost 2 bases to trimming and J lost 5 bases, with 10 bases between them. Germline CDR1 is MNHEY and CDR2 is SVGAGI. This CDR3 spans 15 amino acids.

The V call is TRBV6-5, the J call TRBJ1-2; possibly TRBD1 for D (5 bases). This CDR3 region has 16 residues. Looked up from germline, CDR1 is MNHEY and CDR2 is SVGAGI. V lost 2 bases and J 3 bases, leaving 16 bases between the germline ends. The CDR3 region is CASSYQTRRGDYGYTF. CDR3 bases: TGTGCCAGCAGTTACCAAACCCGGCGGGGCGACTATGGCTACACCTTC.

A few counts support this clonotype. V is TRBV11-2 and J is TRBJ2-3; no firm D call. Trimming shortened V by 5 bases and J by 0 bases, and 12 bases separated the two germline ends. The CDR3 is 15 amino acids. Per germline, CDR1 SGHAT and CDR2 FQNNGV. The CDR3 DNA sequence: TGTGCCAGCAGCCACCCCGCCAGGAGCACAGATACGCAGTATTTT. Protein sequence: CASSHPARSTDTQYF. Looking up the rest from reference TRBV11-2 and TRBJ2-3 gives the full variable domain: EAGVAQSPRYKIIEKRQSVAFWCNPISGHATLYWYQQILGQGPKLLIQFQNNGVVDDSQLPKDRFSAERLKGVDSTLKIQPAKLEDSAVYLCASSHPARSTDTQYFGPGTRLTVL.

This clonotype was detected only a few times. The genes are TRBV24-1 and TRBJ2-2; D is possibly TRBD2 (5 bases). This CDR3 is 17 amino acids long. CDR1 and CDR2 (germline): KGHDR, SFDVKD. Trimming removed 2 bases from V and 4 bases from J, with 16 bases in between. The CDR3 sequence is CATSDYSVIEGTGELFF. The CDR3 nucleotides are TGTGCCACCAGTGATTATAGCGTCATAGAGGGCACCGGGGAGCTGTTTTTT.

This clonotype was seen a few times. J is TRBJ2-1 and V is TRBV20-1, with 9 bases matching TRBD2. V shed 0 bases and J 10 bases; nucleotides not matched to a gene: 19. This CDR3 region has 18 residues. Germline V gives CDR1 DFQATT, CDR2 SNEGSKA (reference sequence). For the CDR3, the DNA is TGCAGTGCTAGAGATATAATGGCGGGAGGGCCGTTGGTTAGGGAGCAGTTCTTC. Its protein product is CSARDIMAGGPLVREQFF.

A note on this clonotype: The conserved closing phenylalanine or tryptophan is absent in this CDR3, likely reflecting a read error. The V gene is TRBV5-4, the J gene TRBJ2-7; 7 bases align to TRBD2. CDR1 is SGHNT, CDR2 YYREEE, per germline (reference sequence). The CDR3 runs 14 residues. V lost 1 base to trimming and J lost 1 base; unmatched junction nucleotides: 2. The CDR3 bases are TGTGCCAGCAGCTTGCTAGCGGATTCCTACGAGCAGTACTTG. It encodes CASSLLADSYEQYL.

The rearrangement links TRBV5-1 to TRBJ1-2; 8 bases fit TRBD1. The ends lost 0 bases at V and 5 bases at J; junction bases unmatched: 6. From germline, CDR1 is SGHRS and CDR2 YFSETQ. The CDR3 runs 15 residues. The CDR3 bases are TGCGCCAGCAGCTTGGTACAGGGGGACCGGTATGGCTACACCTTC. Its protein is CASSLVQGDRYGYTF.

In its sample, this clonotype was seen a few times. This chain uses TRBV20-1 with TRBJ2-1; D ambiguous. The V gene lost 1 base and the J gene lost 10 bases, with 20 bases spanning the gap. Germline CDR1 DFQATT, CDR2 SNEGSKA (reference sequence). The CDR3 sequence is 15 residues long. The CDR3 protein is CSARAPTVQIHEQFF. CDR3 in DNA: TGCAGTGCTAGAGCCCCGACGGTTCAGATCCACGAGCAGTTCTTC.

This clonotype was counted many times. V and J are TRBV12-2 and TRBJ1-5; the DNA was not used to check the table's D call, TRBD1. TRBV12-2 is a known pseudogene. The CDR3 spans 17 residues. Here the CDR3 DNA reads TGTGCAAGTCGCTTCCGACAGTTACCATATAGCAATCAGCCCCAGCATTTT. This encodes CASRFRQLPYSNQPQHF.

The chain joins TRBV6-2 or TRBV6-3 to TRBJ2-4; D unclear. The germline V gene has CDR1 MNHEY and CDR2 SVGEGT. Trimming shortened V by 6 bases and J by 0 bases, and 24 bases separated the two germline ends. The CDR3 is 19 amino acids. The DNA for the CDR3 is TGTGCCAGCAGCGGAATACCAGGAAATAGCCCCCTAGCCAAAAACATTCAGTACTTC. Its protein is CASSGIPGNSPLAKNIQYF.

The V and J genes are TRBV3-1 and TRBJ1-6; TRBD1 agrees at 9 bases. Germline V gene data show CDR1 as LGHDT and CDR2 as YNNKEL (reference sequence). J was trimmed by 6 bases and V by 6 bases; bases with no gene match: 6. The CDR3 spans 15 residues. The CDR3 protein is CASRGQGDFNSPLHF. The CDR3 bases are TGTGCCAGCAGGGGACAGGGCGATTTTAATTCACCCCTCCACTTT.

The rearrangement uses TRBV18 and TRBJ2-7, with TRBD2 matching 11 bases. Germline V CDR1 and CDR2: KGHSH, LQKENI. This CDR3 comprises 16 residues. V shed 1 base, J shed 8 bases, and the junction held 10 bases outside the gene matches. The CDR3 region has the DNA TGTGCCAGCTCACCACGTCTAGCGGGGGGTACTACGAAGCAGTACTTC. This codes for CASSPRLAGGTTKQYF. Variable domain in full (rest from reference TRBV18 and TRBJ2-7): NAGVMQNPRHLVRRRGQEARLRCSPMKGHSHVYWYRQLPEEGLKFMVYLQKENIIDESGMPKERFSAEFPKEGPSILRIQQVVRGDSAAYFCASSPRLAGGTTKQYFGPGTRLTVT.

This clonotype was seen a handful of times. The rearrangement uses TRBV6-2 or TRBV6-3 and TRBJ2-1; 7 bases are a match to TRBD2. The CDR3 is 14 residues long. Unmatched junction bases numbered 6, after V lost 4 bases and J lost 6 bases. CDR1 is MNHEY, CDR2 SVGEGT, per germline. The CDR3 DNA sequence: TGTGCCAGCAGTTTGAGCGGGGTCCCCAATGAGCAGTTCTTC. The encoded protein is CASSLSGVPNEQFF.

This clonotype turned up a few times. The rearrangement uses TRBV6-2 or TRBV6-3 and TRBJ1-1, with D possibly TRBD1 on 6 matching bases. V lost 7 bases and J 1 base, leaving 13 bases between the germline ends. Germline V CDR1 and CDR2: MNHEY, SVGEGT. The CDR3 has 14 residues. The CDR3 nucleotides read TGTGCCAGCAAACCCGGGACAACGAACACTGAAGCTTTCTTT. It translates to CASKPGTTNTEAFF.